The 22 T cell receptor beta chains listed next were all sequenced from one sample in a study of CD8 T cells in Susac syndrome. An input of about 0.5 to 1 ug of RNA was subjected to reverse transcription using random hexamers. TCRdb redid the calling of the immunoSEQ multiplex PCR reads with MiXCR, one entry per CDR3 protein. The profile shows 150,000 or so distinct CDR3 sequences, 95% of them singletons. Material for sequencing was CD4+ T cells from PBMCs. All receptors come from a human donor with Susac syndrome.

The chain couples TRBV7-8 to TRBJ1-5, with 7 positions matching TRBD1. The CDR3 covers 15 residues. With 5 bases clipped from V and 8 bases from J, the junction kept 12 bases outside the gene matches. Per germline, CDR1 SGHVS and CDR2 FQNEAQ. CDR3 residues: CASSTTGSGMEPQHF. In DNA form, the CDR3 reads TGTGCCAGCAGCACGACAGGGTCCGGTATGGAGCCCCAGCATTTT. Using reference TRBV7-8 and TRBJ1-5 for the parts outside the CDR3, the full variable domain is GAGVSQSPRYKVAKRGQDVALRCDPISGHVSLFWYQQALGQGPEFLTYFQNEAQLDKSGLPSDRFFAERPEGSVSTLKIQRTQQEDSAVYLCASSTTGSGMEPQHFGDGTRLSIL.

The chain employs TRBV15 and TRBJ2-2; D perhaps matches TRBD2 (7 bases). Looked up from germline, CDR1 is LNHNV and CDR2 is YYDKDF (reference sequence). V shed 7 bases and J shed 0 bases, with 12 bases lying between them. CDR3 length equals 15 residues. CDR3 sequence (DNA): TGTGCCACCAATCCGCGGGGGCCGAACACCGGGGAGCTGTTTTTT. Translating gives CATNPRGPNTGELFF.

The chain joins TRBV30 to TRBJ1-2, with D possibly TRBD1 on 5 matching bases. Germline loops: CDR1 GTSNPN, CDR2 SVGIG (reference sequence). This CDR3 contains 12 residues. The V end lost 4 bases, the J end lost 4 bases, and 10 bases lay between the germline ends. Written as DNA, the CDR3 is TGTGCCTGGACTTCGGGGGTCTATGGCTACACCTTC. This sequence encodes CAWTSGVYGYTF.

The chain carries TRBV7-2 and TRBJ2-1; tentatively, D is TRBD2 (6 bases). The CDR3 runs 15 residues. Trimming took 5 bases from V and 5 from J, leaving 16 bases between them. CDR1 SGHTA and CDR2 FQGNSA come from the germline V gene. CDR3 amino acids: CASSPSRRDHNEQFF. DNA for the CDR3: TGTGCCAGCAGCCCGTCTCGGCGGGACCACAATGAGCAGTTCTTC.

The rearrangement joins TRBV3-1 to TRBJ2-1; the match to TRBD2 covers 10 bases. J lost 6 bases, V lost 0 bases, and 11 bases had no gene match. CDR3 length: 18 amino acids. Germline V gives CDR1 LGHDT, CDR2 YNNKEL (reference sequence). CDR3 DNA: TGTGCCAGCAGCCAAGATAGGAGCGGGGGGGTGGGACTCAATGAGCAGTTCTTC. This sequence encodes CASSQDRSGGVGLNEQFF.

The CDR3 spells CASSQGTENSPLHF. CDR3 nucleotides: TGCGCCAGCAGCCAAGGGACAGAGAATTCACCCCTCCACTTT. The rearrangement links TRBV4-1 to TRBJ1-6; TRBD1 is a possible D gene (6 bases). This CDR3 contains 14 residues. Germline lookup yields CDR1 MGHRA and CDR2 YSYEKL. The V end was cut by 1 base, the J end by 7 bases, with 8 bases between.

This clonotype came up a few times. The genes are TRBV30 and TRBJ2-7; D uncertain. Trimming pared 0 bases from V and 6 bases from J, leaving 6 bases between. This CDR3 spans 11 amino acids. Per the germline V gene, CDR1 is GTSNPN and CDR2 is SVGIG (reference sequence). DNA for the CDR3: TGTGCCTGGAGTGTACTGTCCGAGCAGTACTTC. It encodes CAWSVLSEQYF.

The chain joins TRBV27 to TRBJ2-2; 11 nucleotides agree with TRBD2. The junction had 6 bases not matched to a gene; V was cut back by 2 bases and J by 7 bases. The CDR3 runs 16 residues. Germline lookup yields CDR1 MNHEY and CDR2 SMNVEV (reference sequence). CDR3 sequence: CASSLSSGGASGELFF. As DNA, the CDR3 is TGTGCCAGCAGTTTAAGTAGCGGGGGGGCTAGCGGGGAGCTGTTTTTT.

CDR3 nucleotides: TGTGCCTGGAGTGTACAAATAAATTCACCCCTCCACTTT. Translating it yields CAWSVQINSPLHF. The rearrangement uses TRBV30 and TRBJ1-6, with D hard to call. Trimming removed 0 bases from V and 7 bases from J, with 7 bases in between. The germline V gene encodes CDR1 GTSNPN and CDR2 SVGIG (reference sequence). CDR3 length equals 13 residues.

The chain has TRBV9 and TRBJ2-5; weak D call: TRBD2 (5 bases). Germline V lookup: CDR1 SGDLS, CDR2 YYNGEE. The CDR3 covers 16 residues. The germline V and J ends were trimmed by 4 bases and 3 bases, with 19 bases remaining between them. CDR3 loop: CASSPEGRPEEETQYF. The DNA for the CDR3 is TGTGCCAGCAGCCCCGAAGGTCGACCGGAGGAAGAGACCCAGTACTTC.

This clonotype showed up just once. V usage is TRBV6-2 or TRBV6-3 and J usage is TRBJ1-5; D is unresolved. V was trimmed by 4 bases and J by 4 bases, leaving 11 bases between them. Per germline, CDR1 MNHEY and CDR2 SVGEGT. The CDR3 consists of 14 residues. The CDR3 DNA sequence: TGTGCCAGCAGTTCGGACGGGAGGAATCAGCCCCAGCATTTT. It is translated as CASSSDGRNQPQHF.

The V gene is TRBV15, the J gene TRBJ2-4, with D possibly TRBD2 on 5 matching bases. V was trimmed by 1 base and J by 0 bases, leaving 10 bases between them. Germline V gene data show CDR1 as LNHNV and CDR2 as YYDKDF (reference sequence). The CDR3 consists of 16 residues. The CDR3 loop reads CATSRAGILAKNIQYF. The CDR3, as DNA: TGTGCCACCAGCAGAGCGGGGATTCTAGCCAAAAACATTCAGTACTTC.

This chain links TRBV2 with TRBJ2-1; D remains unclear. V shed 3 bases and J shed 5 bases, with 5 bases lying between them. The CDR3 runs 12 residues. In germline, CDR1 is SNHLY, CDR2 FYNNEI. The CDR3 reads CASSETDNEQFF. The CDR3 DNA sequence: TGTGCCAGCAGTGAGACTGACAATGAGCAGTTCTTC.

This chain uses TRBV20-1 with TRBJ2-5, with D unresolved. V was trimmed by 1 base and J by 0 bases, leaving 12 bases between them. Per germline, CDR1 DFQATT and CDR2 SNEGSKA (reference sequence). CDR3 length: 15 amino acids. As DNA, the CDR3 is TGCAGTGCTAGAGCCTCCCTTGCCAACCAAGAGACCCAGTACTTC. Its translation: CSARASLANQETQYF.

V usage is TRBV7-3 and J usage is TRBJ2-5; D is unclear. V was trimmed by 5 bases and J by 5 bases, leaving 18 bases between them. In germline, CDR1 is SGHTA, CDR2 FQGTGA. The CDR3 length is 15 residues. The CDR3: CASSLAMKRLETQYF. CDR3 nucleotides: TGTGCCAGCAGCCTTGCCATGAAGCGTCTGGAGACCCAGTACTTC.

This sequence joins TRBV20-1 and TRBJ2-1; 8 positions agree with TRBD1. V lost 6 bases to trimming and J lost 16 bases; unmatched junction nucleotides: 17. CDR1 and CDR2 from the germline V gene are DFQATT and SNEGSKA (reference sequence). This CDR3 is built from 13 residues. This CDR3 reads CSARTGSTGLPFF. The CDR3 nucleotides read TGCAGTGCAAGGACAGGGAGCACGGGACTCCCATTCTTC.

The chain couples TRBV7-6 to TRBJ2-3; no reliable D call. Germline V lookup: CDR1 SGHVS, CDR2 FNYEAQ. The CDR3 runs 14 residues. V lost 3 bases to trimming and J lost 0 bases, with 7 bases between them. The DNA for the CDR3 is TGTGCCAGCAGCTTTTCCCCTAGCACAGATACGCAGTATTTT. Translated: CASSFSPSTDTQYF.

The chain recombines TRBV29-1 with TRBJ2-3, with D unclear. V was trimmed by 3 bases and J by 2 bases, leaving 12 bases between them. CDR3 size: 14 residues. Germline CDR1 and CDR2: SQVTM and ANQGSEA. CDR3 in DNA: TGCAGCGTTGATAAGCGATCGAACACAGATACGCAGTATTTT. It codes for CSVDKRSNTDTQYF.

The rearrangement links TRBV5-1 to TRBJ2-7, with D possibly being TRBD2 (5 bases). V was cut by 0 bases and J by 6 bases, with 13 bases left in between. The V gene's germline CDR1 is SGHRS and CDR2 YFSETQ. This CDR3 region has 14 residues. CDR3 bases: TGCGCCAGCAGCTTGGACCCAAATGAGGGCGAGCAGTACTTC. This translates into CASSLDPNEGEQYF. Drawing the rest from reference TRBV5-1 and TRBJ2-7, the complete variable domain is KAGVTQTPRYLIKTRGQQVTLSCSPISGHRSVSWYQQTPGQGLQFLFEYFSETQRNKGNFPGRFSGRQFSNSRSEMNVSTLELGDSALYLCASSLDPNEGEQYFGPGTRLTVT.

The chain couples TRBV3-1 to TRBJ2-5; 8 nucleotides agree with TRBD2. The CDR3 extends over 15 amino acids. Germline V gene sequence: CDR1 LGHDT, CDR2 YNNKEL (reference sequence). After removal of 0 bases from V and 1 base from J, the junction contained 1 base not matched to a gene. In DNA, the CDR3 is TGTGCCAGCAGCCAAGAGGCGGGGGGCCAAGAGACCCAGTACTTC. Its protein product is CASSQEAGGQETQYF.

The chain carries TRBV10-3 and TRBJ1-5; 7 nucleotides match TRBD1. The CDR3 is made up of 14 amino acids. In germline, CDR1 is ENHRY, CDR2 SYGVKD. After removal of 4 bases from V and 7 bases from J, the junction contained 7 bases not matched to a gene. In nucleotides, the CDR3 is TGTGCCATCAGTGGGACAGGAGTCGGCCAGCCCCAGCATTTT. It specifies CAISGTGVGQPQHF.

The chain has TRBV20-1 and TRBJ2-3; D may be TRBD1 or TRBD2 (6 bases each). The CDR3 is 14 amino acids. Per germline, CDR1 DFQATT and CDR2 SNEGSKA (reference sequence). V lost 6 bases and J 5 bases, leaving 18 bases between the germline ends. The CDR3 here is CSALKGGNGDTQYF. CDR3 DNA: TGCAGTGCCCTAAAAGGGGGGAATGGAGATACGCAGTATTTT.